The 7 T cell receptor beta chains in this list originate from one sample, sequenced in a study of CD8 T cells in Susac syndrome. Random hexamers were used to reverse transcribe roughly 0.45 to 1 ug of RNA. TCRdb independently ran MiXCR on the immunoSEQ multiplex PCR reads; one entry per CDR3 protein. In the table there are 160,000 or so distinct CDR3 sequences, approximately 95% of which are singletons. Sequencing used CD8+ T cells from PBMCs. The receptors derive from a human donor with multiple sclerosis.

The chain joins TRBV29-1 to TRBJ1-1; tentatively, D is TRBD1 (5 bases). The V end was cut by 6 bases, the J end by 5 bases, with 13 bases between. CDR1 and CDR2 (germline): SQVTM, ANQGSEA. This CDR3 comprises 12 residues. The CDR3 loop reads CSVPQGGTEAFF. Written as DNA, the CDR3 is TGCAGCGTCCCGCAGGGAGGAACTGAAGCTTTCTTT.

The chain has TRBV27 and TRBJ2-2; the D gene is possibly TRBD2 (6 bases). This CDR3 contains 14 residues. Trimming stripped 6 bases from V and 15 bases from J, with 23 bases between. Looked up from germline, CDR1 is MNHEY and CDR2 is SMNVEV (reference sequence). The CDR3 reads CASSPGTPGRGLFF. CDR3 nucleotides: TGTGCCAGCAGCCCCGGGACGCCTGGTCGGGGGTTGTTTTTT.

This chain joins TRBV12-3 or TRBV12-4 and TRBJ1-3; D is unclear. Trimming removed 0 bases at V and 4 bases at J, with 16 bases between. There are 17 residues in the CDR3. The CDR3 here is CASSLAPALPRGNTIYF. As DNA, the CDR3 is TGTGCCAGCAGTTTAGCGCCGGCTCTCCCCCGCGGAAACACCATATATTTT.

The chain is built from TRBV29-1 and TRBJ1-1; D remains unclear. Per the germline V gene, CDR1 is SQVTM and CDR2 is ANQGSEA. Trimming removed 7 bases from V and 10 bases from J, with 19 bases in between. This CDR3 is built from 12 residues. The CDR3 sequence is CSGGSLAGGAFF. The DNA for the CDR3 is TGCAGCGGGGGATCGCTCGCCGGTGGAGCTTTCTTT.

The genes are TRBV20-1 and TRBJ2-7; possible D gene TRBD2, 5 bases. The V gene's germline CDR1 is DFQATT and CDR2 SNEGSKA (reference sequence). With 1 base removed from V and 0 bases from J, the gap between germline ends came to 10 bases. The CDR3 consists of 14 residues. The chain's CDR3 is CSARVLGSSYEQYF. Written as DNA, the CDR3 is TGCAGTGCTAGAGTCCTGGGGAGCTCCTACGAGCAGTACTTC.

This chain connects TRBV5-1 to TRBJ1-2; D is uncertain. This CDR3 is built from 14 residues. Deletions cut 4 bases from V and 3 bases from J, with 13 bases between. CDR1 and CDR2 (germline): SGHRS, YFSETQ. In DNA form, the CDR3 reads TGCGCCAGCAGCCTCCGATCGGGCGACTATGGCTACACCTTC. Residues: CASSLRSGDYGYTF.

V is TRBV3-1 and J is TRBJ2-7; D is undetermined. CDR3 size: 15 residues. The germline V and J ends were trimmed by 0 bases and 6 bases, with 15 bases remaining between them. From germline, CDR1 is LGHDT and CDR2 YNNKEL (reference sequence). The CDR3 spells CASSQDFVGIGEQYF. In DNA, the CDR3 is TGTGCCAGCAGCCAAGATTTCGTGGGAATTGGCGAGCAGTACTTC.